This is a list of T cell receptor beta chains from one sample in a study of shared clonotypes between healthy human individuals. Assay used: immunoSEQ multiplex PCR; TCRdb lists only in-frame clones, some missing. The sample holds 2 million to 2.5 million clones; less than 95% are singletons and the top ten take about 0.36%. The sequenced sample was naive CD4+ T cells from PBMCs. The source is a man aged 18 to 30 in good health. Some clones in this sample may be carry-over from other donors' samples. Both conserved end residues are trimmed from each CDR3. Each record gives: J gene, CDR3 length, V gene, D gene, CDR3 protein. The D gene is left open where the match is weak.

>TRBJ1-5|12|TRBV5-6|.
ASSWGGTNQPQH
>TRBJ1-2|19|TRBV7-6|.
ASSLARLSAQAYLSNYGYT
>TRBJ1-2|12|TRBV11-2|.
ASSLGRRAYGYT
>TRBJ2-7|13|TRBV9|TRBD2
ASSVDRAGVHEQY
>TRBJ2-5|9|TRBV27|.
ASSFPETQY
>TRBJ2-1|10|TRBV11-2|.
ASSLDLAFRF
>TRBJ2-2|12|TRBV10-1|.
ASRRGANTGELF
>TRBJ2-5|12|TRBV28|TRBD1
ASSSGQERETQY
>TRBJ2-3|12|TRBV2|.
ASKRQGTGDTQY
>TRBJ2-7|13|TRBV6-1|.
ASSEIRQSTYEQY
>TRBJ1-4|11|TRBV4-1|.
ASSQVAGEKLF
>TRBJ2-7|13|TRBV7-2|TRBD2
ASSPGSGISYEQY
>TRBJ1-2|13|TRBV28|.
ASSEGGEANYGYT
>TRBJ1-2|12|TRBV6-1|.
ASSEMSSRGGYT
>TRBJ2-5|11|TRBV9|.
ASSVRLQETQY
>TRBJ2-1|12|TRBV5-1|.
ASSLMGGTNEQF
>TRBJ1-4|14|TRBV5-1|.
ASSSQVSATNEKLF
>TRBJ1-2|12|TRBV4-1|TRBD1
ASSQGGGGYGYT
>TRBJ2-3|18|TRBV7-8|TRBD2
ASRTPLLAGGSEGTDTQY
>TRBJ2-1|12|TRBV5-1|.
ASSLGANYNEQF
>TRBJ2-7|13|TRBV7-2|.
ASSLGASGSYEQY
>TRBJ2-7|13|TRBV4-1|TRBD1
ASSPDRGEEHEQY
>TRBJ1-5|13|TRBV18|.
ASSPPGNLNQPQH
>TRBJ2-3|13|TRBV5-4|TRBD1
ASSTSTGATDTQY
>TRBJ1-4|12|TRBV27|.
ASADRTFNEKLF
>TRBJ1-3|16|TRBV30|.
AWSVSPGALLGGNTIY
>TRBJ2-7|9|TRBV6-1|.
ASVSSYEQY
>TRBJ1-2|11|TRBV28|.
ASSPPTVYGYT
>TRBJ2-3|15|TRBV4-2|.
ASSQDLMFAGTDTQY
>TRBJ2-5|14|TRBV5-1|.
ASSLIGVGRGETQY
>TRBJ2-1|12|TRBV7-2|TRBD1
ASSLTGAGNEQF
>TRBJ2-1|15|TRBV14|.
ASSQRGGPEGYNEQF
>TRBJ2-1|13|TRBV18|.
ASSPDLATYNEQF
>TRBJ2-2|10|TRBV27|.
ASSRVKEELF
>TRBJ2-7|11|TRBV28|.
ASSLGRAWEQY
>TRBJ2-1|15|TRBV11-3|TRBD2
ASSFRSLASGKNEQF
>TRBJ2-7|12|TRBV2|.
ASMRTHTTYEQY
>TRBJ2-7|13|TRBV28|TRBD1
ASSTPRTGDYEQY
>TRBJ2-1|15|TRBV14|TRBD2
ASSHGGKWREANEQF
>TRBJ2-7|13|TRBV2|.
ASSLLGPGSHEQY
>TRBJ2-2|12|TRBV11-3|TRBD1
ASSPTGVAGELF
>TRBJ2-2|14|TRBV18|TRBD1
ASSPRQGLNTGELF
>TRBJ2-5|12|TRBV7-2|.
ASSLVRTQETQY
>TRBJ1-4|13|TRBV4-3|.
ASTRGVARNEKLF
>TRBJ2-2|13|TRBV30|.
AWIIGRRRTGELF
>TRBJ2-1|11|TRBV29-1|TRBD1
SVAWDSYNEQF
>TRBJ2-1|14|TRBV9|TRBD2
ASSPRGDGVINEQF